The present T cell receptor beta chain was sequenced within a study of blood T cell repertoires in COVID-19. Using immunoSEQ multiplex PCR, the repertoire was profiled, and TCRdb retains in-frame clones only, with some absent. The data contain around 83,000 clones, around 84% of them singletons. The CDR3 has 18 amino acids. Germline-derived CDR1 and CDR2 are SGHRS and YFSETQ. V trimming: 4 bases; J trimming: 4 bases; junction bases outside the gene matches: 14. Source material: peripheral blood. The source is a man of 80 years or more with active or convalescent COVID-19. The chain carries TRBV5-1 and TRBJ1-1; 12 bases map to TRBD1. The CDR3 here is CASSRGPGQGAGSTEAFF. Here the CDR3 DNA reads TGCGCCAGCAGCCGCGGGCCGGGACAGGGGGCAGGTAGCACTGAAGCTTTCTTT.